One and the same sample provided the 20 T cell receptor beta chains below, sequenced in a study of blood T cell repertoires in COVID-19. The repertoire was sequenced with immunoSEQ multiplex PCR; TCRdb's copy has only in-frame clones and lacks some. The profile covers 130,000 or so clones, with around 86% appearing a single time and about an eighth taken by the ten largest. Sequenced sample: peripheral blood. The receptors here all came from a woman in her 70s with COVID-19, enrolled during active disease.

The chain is built from TRBV19 and TRBJ1-5; weak D call: TRBD1 (6 bases). CDR3 length equals 18 residues. Germline V gene sequence: CDR1 LNHDA, CDR2 SQIVND (reference sequence). The germline V and J ends were trimmed by 6 bases and 0 bases, with 21 bases remaining between them. CDR3 sequence (DNA): TGTGCCAGTAGCCCTGGTCCAGAGATGGGGGCTAGCAATCAGCCCCAGCATTTT. Its protein is CASSPGPEMGASNQPQHF. Based on the CDR3 plus reference TRBV19 and TRBJ1-5, the full variable domain is DGGITQSPKYLFRKEGQNVTLSCEQNLNHDAMYWYRQDPGQGLRLIYYSQIVNDFQKGDIAEGYSVSREKKESFPLTVTSAQKNPTAFYLCASSPGPEMGASNQPQHFGDGTRLSIL.

The V call is TRBV10-3, the J call TRBJ1-2; 9 bases fit TRBD1. The CDR3 loop spans 14 amino acids. Germline V gives CDR1 ENHRY, CDR2 SYGVKD. With V trimmed by 5 bases and J by 3 bases, 4 bases remained unmatched. CDR3 nucleotides: TGTGCCATCAGTTCGGGACAGGGCGACTATGGCTACACCTTC. Its translation: CAISSGQGDYGYTF.

The chain combines TRBV2 with TRBJ2-5, with D uncertain. Trimming took 3 bases from V and 7 from J, leaving 18 bases between them. Germline values: CDR1 SNHLY, CDR2 FYNNEI. The CDR3 runs to 15 residues. The DNA for the CDR3 is TGTGCCAGCAGTGACAACGACTCGACCCGTTCGACCCAGTACTTC. This codes for CASSDNDSTRSTQYF.

The chain combines TRBV10-3 with TRBJ2-5, with D perhaps TRBD2 (6 bases). CDR1 ENHRY and CDR2 SYGVKD come from the germline V gene. The CDR3 extends over 12 amino acids. V dropped 3 bases and J dropped 4 bases, with 6 bases sitting between them. DNA of the CDR3: TGTGCCATCAGTGACGGGGGAGAGACCCAGTACTTC. It translates to CAISDGGETQYF.

The chain employs TRBV10-3 and TRBJ1-3; weak D call: TRBD1 (6 bases). V lost 7 bases and J 4 bases, leaving 20 bases between the germline ends. Per the germline V gene, CDR1 is ENHRY and CDR2 is SYGVKD. The CDR3 is 16 residues long. CDR3 bases: TGTGCCATCAAATCGGGACAAGACACGCCCGGAAACACCATATATTTT. Translated: CAIKSGQDTPGNTIYF.

The chain uses TRBV7-9 and TRBJ2-5; D is unclear. The CDR3 has 12 residues. The V gene's germline CDR1 is SEHNR and CDR2 FQNEAQ (reference sequence). The V gene lost 2 bases and the J gene lost 5 bases, with 6 bases spanning the gap. Written as DNA, the CDR3 is TGTGCCAGCAGCTTAATGGGCGAGACCCAGTACTTC. Translated, it gives CASSLMGETQYF.

The rearrangement links TRBV11-2 to TRBJ1-2, with TRBD1 as a possible D gene (5 bases). The CDR3 is made up of 18 amino acids. V was trimmed by 5 bases and J by 2 bases, leaving 24 bases between them. The germline gives CDR1 SGHAT, CDR2 FQNNGV. The CDR3 loop reads CASSPRGQEVGANYGYTF. CDR3 bases: TGTGCCAGCAGCCCAAGAGGACAAGAGGTAGGGGCGAACTATGGCTACACCTTC.

There are a few counts of this clone. V and J are TRBV19 and TRBJ1-3, with 7 nucleotides matching TRBD1. This CDR3 region has 13 residues. In germline, CDR1 is LNHDA, CDR2 SQIVND (reference sequence). Unmatched junction bases numbered 3, after V lost 6 bases and J lost 4 bases. The CDR3 protein is CASRGTAGNTIYF. CDR3 nucleotide sequence: TGTGCCAGTAGGGGGACAGCAGGAAACACCATATATTTT.

Here the CDR3 DNA reads TGTGCCAGCAGTTTGGGCAGGGGGTGGGCAGAGACCCAGTACTTC. Its protein product is CASSLGRGWAETQYF. The chain uses TRBV28 and TRBJ2-5, with 7 bases fitting TRBD1. Germline V gene lookup returns CDR1 MDHEN and CDR2 SYDVKM. The J segment lost 4 bases and the V segment lost 3 bases, leaving 8 bases of the junction unmatched. This CDR3 spans 15 amino acids.

The rearrangement links TRBV19 to TRBJ1-2, with a weak D call TRBD1 (6 bases). V was trimmed by 7 bases and J by 3 bases, leaving 12 bases between them. This CDR3 region has 13 residues. Germline V gives CDR1 LNHDA, CDR2 SQIVND (reference sequence). The CDR3 region has the DNA TGTGCCAGTACCGTTGACAGGCACTATGGCTACACCTTC. Translating gives CASTVDRHYGYTF.

This clone has only one observation. V is TRBV2 and J is TRBJ1-2; D may be TRBD1 (5 bases). Germline CDR1 SNHLY, CDR2 FYNNEI. V dropped 6 bases and J dropped 8 bases, with 31 bases sitting between them. CDR3 size: 18 residues. The CDR3 sequence: CASSEQDFFGQNGIGYTF. As DNA, the CDR3 is TGTGCCAGCAGCGAGCAAGATTTTTTCGGACAAAATGGGATCGGCTACACCTTC.

This clone was recorded once. The chain links TRBV2 to TRBJ2-7; tentatively, D is TRBD2 (7 bases). This CDR3 is 15 amino acids long. The V end lost 6 bases, the J end lost 2 bases, and 17 bases lay between the germline ends. The germline V gene encodes CDR1 SNHLY and CDR2 FYNNEI. The chain's CDR3 is CASSERRGRTYEQYF. CDR3 in DNA: TGTGCCAGCAGCGAGCGGCGGGGGCGCACCTACGAGCAGTACTTC.

This clone was found once. This rearrangement joins TRBV7-2 to TRBJ2-3, with D possibly TRBD2 on 5 matching bases. The CDR3 consists of 14 residues. Trimming cost V 5 bases and J 7 bases, with 16 bases left between them. Germline V gene lookup returns CDR1 SGHTA and CDR2 FQGNSA. CDR3 sequence reads: CASSTLPGVYTQYF. CDR3 nucleotides: TGTGCCAGCAGCACTCTCCCCGGGGTATATACGCAGTATTTT.

The chain has TRBV7-9 and TRBJ2-3, with 7 nucleotides matching TRBD2. J was trimmed by 2 bases and V by 3 bases; bases with no gene match: 8. Per germline, CDR1 SEHNR and CDR2 FQNEAQ (reference sequence). This CDR3 comprises 16 residues. The CDR3 DNA reads TGTGCCAGCAGCTTGGCTGGGGGGACTAACACAGATACGCAGTATTTT. Protein product: CASSLAGGTNTDTQYF.

This clone was seen once. This chain links TRBV7-9 with TRBJ1-4, with D possibly matching TRBD1 (6 bases). The germline V and J ends were trimmed by 5 bases and 13 bases, with 14 bases remaining between them. The CDR3 has 12 amino acids. Germline loops: CDR1 SEHNR, CDR2 FQNEAQ (reference sequence). CDR3 sequence (DNA): TGTGCCAGCAGCCCCCAGACAGGTGCACTGTTTTTT. Protein: CASSPQTGALFF.

The chain couples TRBV2 to TRBJ2-3; 9 nucleotides agree with TRBD2. Per germline, CDR1 SNHLY and CDR2 FYNNEI. With V trimmed by 4 bases and J by 2 bases, 4 bases remained unmatched. This CDR3 region has 15 residues. The chain's CDR3 is CASSVQRGVTDTQYF. CDR3 bases: TGTGCCAGCAGTGTCCAGCGGGGGGTCACAGATACGCAGTATTTT.

The V and J genes are TRBV7-2 and TRBJ1-1, with TRBD1 matching 10 bases. The V gene end was trimmed by 5 bases and the J gene end by 4 bases; junction bases not matched to a gene: 10. Per germline, CDR1 SGHTA and CDR2 FQGNSA. CDR3 length: 16 amino acids. The CDR3 reads CASSTRDRGLGTEAFF. CDR3 bases: TGTGCCAGCAGCACGAGGGACAGGGGTCTGGGCACTGAAGCTTTCTTT.

The chain carries TRBV7-8 and TRBJ2-6; possible D gene TRBD2, 5 bases. The CDR3 covers 16 residues. Trimming took 1 base from V and 0 from J, leaving 7 bases between them. Germline V gene sequence: CDR1 SGHVS, CDR2 FQNEAQ. The DNA for the CDR3 is TGTGCCAGCAGCTTAGTCGGACTCTCTGGGGCCAACGTCCTGACTTTC. This sequence encodes CASSLVGLSGANVLTF.

The chain links TRBV3-1 (or the pseudogene TRBV3-2) to TRBJ1-2; 8 bases map to TRBD1. Germline V lookup: CDR1 LGHDT, CDR2 YNNKEL (reference sequence). The CDR3 extends over 13 amino acids. After removal of 4 bases from V and 5 bases from J, the junction contained 3 bases not matched to a gene. CDR3 protein: CASSPGQEYGYTF. The CDR3 nucleotides are TGTGCCAGCAGCCCGGGACAGGAGTATGGCTACACCTTC.

The rearrangement links TRBV9 to TRBJ1-5; the match to TRBD1 covers 10 bases. J lost 6 bases, V lost 0 bases, and 3 bases had no gene match. The CDR3 is made up of 15 amino acids. From germline, CDR1 is SGDLS and CDR2 YYNGEE. In DNA form, the CDR3 reads TGTGCCAGCAGCGTAGGACAGGGGGCCGGTCAGCCCCAGCATTTT. This sequence encodes CASSVGQGAGQPQHF.